Listed below are T cell receptor beta chains from one sample, sequenced in a study of control samples from healthy donors and cancer patients. Sequenced by immunoSEQ multiplex PCR; TCRdb stores in-frame clones only, minus some. The sample includes 150,000 to 200,000 clones, around 96% of them seen just once. Specimen: blood. The receptors were sampled from a woman younger than 45 in good health. Both conserved end residues are part of each CDR3. Fields, in order: D gene, V gene, CDR3 length, clone size, J gene, CDR3 DNA, CDR3 protein. D genes are given only for firm matches. Rows may omit the clone size; those that give it use once, few, many or a size class.

d_gene: NA; v_gene: TRBV24-1; len: 16; abundance: NA; j_gene: TRBJ2-1; CDR3nt: TGTGCCACCAGTGGCGCCGGGACACCAGACTACAATGAGCAGTTCTTC; CDR3aa: CATSGAGTPDYNEQFF
d_gene: TRBD1; v_gene: TRBV6-5; len: 15; abundance: NA; j_gene: TRBJ1-4; CDR3nt: TGTGCCAGCAGTTACTCCGGACAGGCCTTTGAAAAACTGTTTTTT; CDR3aa: CASSYSGQAFEKLFF
d_gene: TRBD1; v_gene: TRBV5-1; len: 16; abundance: NA; j_gene: TRBJ2-2; CDR3nt: TGCGCCAGCAGCTTCCGGACAGGGGGCGGAACCGGGGAGCTGTTTTTT; CDR3aa: CASSFRTGGGTGELFF
d_gene: NA; v_gene: TRBV27; len: 15; abundance: NA; j_gene: TRBJ2-7; CDR3nt: TGTGCCAGCAGTTTATCGGGGGCTCGCTACTACGAGCAGTACTTC; CDR3aa: CASSLSGARYYEQYF
d_gene: NA; v_gene: TRBV6-5; len: 14; abundance: NA; j_gene: TRBJ2-1; CDR3nt: TGTGCCAGCAGTTACTCGCGGCCAGCTAGAAAGCAGTTCTTC; CDR3aa: CASSYSRPARKQFF
d_gene: NA; v_gene: TRBV3-1/TRBV3-2; len: 12; abundance: once; j_gene: TRBJ2-1; CDR3nt: TGTGCCAGCAGCCAGACAGGTGCGGGGCAGTTCTTC; CDR3aa: CASSQTGAGQFF
d_gene: NA; v_gene: TRBV27; len: 17; abundance: NA; j_gene: TRBJ2-3; CDR3nt: TGTGCCAGCAGTTTCGGGACAGGGACTAGCCCCGCAGATACGCAGTATTTT; CDR3aa: CASSFGTGTSPADTQYF
d_gene: NA; v_gene: TRBV5-5; len: 17; abundance: NA; j_gene: TRBJ1-1; CDR3nt: TGTGCCAGCAGCTTGGTACCGGGGGCCAGCGGAATCACTGAAGCTTTCTTT; CDR3aa: CASSLVPGASGITEAFF
d_gene: TRBD1; v_gene: TRBV25-1; len: 13; abundance: once; j_gene: TRBJ2-2; CDR3nt: TGTGCCAGCAGAGGACAGGGTCCCGGGGAGCTGTTTTTT; CDR3aa: CASRGQGPGELFF
d_gene: NA; v_gene: TRBV5-1; len: 12; abundance: NA; j_gene: TRBJ2-1; CDR3nt: TGCGCCAGCAGCTTTCAAAACAATGAGCAGTTCTTC; CDR3aa: CASSFQNNEQFF